Shown below are 6 T cell receptor beta chains from a single sample sequenced in a study of blood T cell repertoires in COVID-19. The method was immunoSEQ multiplex PCR; TCRdb's version includes in-frame clones alone and lacks a portion of them. The sample has 100,000 to 120,000 clones, under 80% seen once. Specimen: peripheral blood. All receptors come from a woman in her 70s with acute or convalescent COVID-19.

J is TRBJ2-3 and V is TRBV27, with D perhaps TRBD2 (5 bases). The V end was cut by 2 bases, the J end by 1 base, with 10 bases between. The CDR3 runs 15 residues. The germline gives CDR1 MNHEY, CDR2 SMNVEV (reference sequence). CDR3 DNA sequence: TGTGCCAGCAGTTTACTGGGAGAGGGCACAGATACGCAGTATTTT. Its translation is CASSLLGEGTDTQYF.

A single count supports this clone. This chain joins TRBV5-4 and TRBJ2-7; D might be TRBD1 (5 bases). The CDR3 covers 14 residues. V dropped 0 bases and J dropped 2 bases, with 9 bases sitting between them. Germline CDR1 and CDR2: SGHNT and YYREEE (reference sequence). This CDR3 reads CASSLVDIPYEQYF. CDR3 DNA: TGTGCCAGCAGCTTGGTGGACATTCCCTACGAGCAGTACTTC.

J is TRBJ2-1 and V is TRBV6-2 or TRBV6-3; 10 bases are a match to TRBD1. The V and J ends lost 1 base and 2 bases, in that order; junction bases with no gene match: 8. The germline V gene has CDR1 MNHEY and CDR2 SVGEGT. The CDR3 has 18 residues. The CDR3 DNA reads TGTGCCAGCAGTTACTTAAGCGGGACAGGGGTCACCTACAATGAGCAGTTCTTC. It is translated as CASSYLSGTGVTYNEQFF.

The rearrangement links TRBV18 to TRBJ2-4, with 9 bases matching TRBD1. This CDR3 is built from 15 residues. The ends lost 3 bases at V and 8 bases at J; junction bases unmatched: 8. Germline loops: CDR1 KGHSH, CDR2 LQKENI. CDR3 protein: CASSPIGQGRDIQYF. The DNA for the CDR3 is TGTGCCAGCTCACCCATTGGACAGGGGAGGGACATTCAGTACTTC.

The gene calls are TRBV2 and TRBJ1-1, with 7 nucleotides matching TRBD1. Per the germline V gene, CDR1 is SNHLY and CDR2 is FYNNEI. This CDR3 is 14 amino acids long. Trimming at V came to 8 bases and at J to 5 bases, leaving 11 bases not matched to a gene. The chain's CDR3 is CASHVEGARTEAFF. Written as DNA, the CDR3 is TGTGCCAGCCACGTAGAGGGGGCTCGGACTGAAGCTTTCTTT.

This chain joins TRBV3-1 (or the pseudogene TRBV3-2) and TRBJ1-2; possible D gene TRBD1, 5 bases. Trimming cost V 4 bases and J 2 bases, with 14 bases left between them. Germline assignment: CDR1 LGHDT and CDR2 YNNKEL (reference sequence). CDR3 length equals 15 residues. CDR3 DNA sequence: TGTGCCAGCAGCCGAATGGGGGGACCCAACTATGGCTACACCTTC. This codes for CASSRMGGPNYGYTF.